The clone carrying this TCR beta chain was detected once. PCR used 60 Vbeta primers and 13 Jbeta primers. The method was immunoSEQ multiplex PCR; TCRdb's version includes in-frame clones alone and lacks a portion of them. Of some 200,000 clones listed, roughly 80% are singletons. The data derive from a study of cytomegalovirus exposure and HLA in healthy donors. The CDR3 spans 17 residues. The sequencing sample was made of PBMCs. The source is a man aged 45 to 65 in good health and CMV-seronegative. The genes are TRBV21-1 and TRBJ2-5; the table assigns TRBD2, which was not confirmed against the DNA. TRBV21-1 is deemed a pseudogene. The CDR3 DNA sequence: TGTGCCAGCAGCAAAGTTCGGACTAGCGGAAATAAAGAGACCCAGTACTTC. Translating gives CASSKVRTSGNKETQYF.